The 18 T cell receptor beta chains given below trace back to one sample, sequenced in a study of technical replicates of blood from several donors. Sequencing was performed with immunoSEQ multiplex PCR; in TCRdb, only in-frame clones are kept and a portion is missing. The data contain 75,000 or so clones, approximately 93% of them singletons. Sequencing was performed on T cells isolated from PBMCs. The receptors originated from a human donor in good health.

The chain carries TRBV28 and TRBJ2-7, with 8 bases matching TRBD1. Germline V lookup: CDR1 MDHEN, CDR2 SYDVKM. The V segment lost 6 bases and the J segment 5 bases; nucleotides outside the gene matches: 12. The CDR3 extends over 15 amino acids. The CDR3 nucleotides are TGTGCCAGCAGCCCCATGGGGACAGGACCCGACGAGCAGTACTTC. It encodes CASSPMGTGPDEQYF.

This chain joins TRBV30 and TRBJ1-4, with D unclear. The CDR3 totals 14 residues. Trimming shortened V by 8 bases and J by 4 bases, and 17 bases separated the two germline ends. The germline V gene encodes CDR1 GTSNPN and CDR2 SVGIG (reference sequence). CDR3 residues: CALSTGSVNEKLFF. The CDR3 DNA is TGTGCCCTAAGTACGGGGAGTGTTAATGAAAAACTGTTTTTT.

V usage is TRBV10-2 and J usage is TRBJ1-5, with a tentative D call TRBD1 (6 bases). Germline loops: CDR1 WSHSY, CDR2 SAAADI. V dropped 6 bases and J dropped 1 base, with 13 bases sitting between them. The CDR3 contains 15 residues. The DNA of the CDR3 is TGCGCCAGCAGGCACAGGGAAGTCAGCAATCAGCCCCAGCATTTT. Protein sequence: CASRHREVSNQPQHF.

This clone appeared once. The rearrangement uses TRBV10-3 and TRBJ2-1, with D perhaps matching TRBD2 (7 bases). Trimming took off 1 base at V and 8 bases at J, with 18 bases between the two ends. The CDR3 runs 16 residues. Germline CDR1 is ENHRY and CDR2 is SYGVKD. The CDR3 DNA reads TGTGCCATCAGTGAGTTTGCGGGGGCTCCAAGTGATGAGCAGTTCTTC. Its protein is CAISEFAGAPSDEQFF.

CDR3 sequence reads: CASSLGVFTEAFF. As DNA, the CDR3 is TGTGCCAGCAGCTTAGGAGTTTTCACTGAAGCTTTCTTT. The chain uses TRBV7-2 and TRBJ1-1; D is unclear. The CDR3 sequence is 13 residues long. Germline assignment: CDR1 SGHTA and CDR2 FQGNSA. The ends were cut back, 1 base at V and 4 bases at J, with 7 bases in the middle.

This sequence joins TRBV4-1 and TRBJ2-7; D gene unclear. The CDR3 runs 11 residues. Trimming cost V 3 bases and J 4 bases, with 4 bases left between them. Germline V gene data show CDR1 as MGHRA and CDR2 as YSYEKL. CDR3 bases: TGCGCCAGCAGCCAGAGATACGAGCAGTACTTC. It specifies CASSQRYEQYF.

The rearrangement joins TRBV9 to TRBJ2-7, with D possibly being TRBD1 (5 bases). The germline V gene encodes CDR1 SGDLS and CDR2 YYNGEE. The CDR3 has 16 residues. V lost 0 bases, J lost 5 bases, and 18 bases lay in between. The CDR3 region is CASSVAPRGFRNEQYF. The CDR3 DNA reads TGTGCCAGCAGCGTAGCCCCTAGGGGTTTTCGCAACGAGCAGTACTTC.

The V gene is TRBV4-2, the J gene TRBJ1-4, with TRBD1 matching 8 bases. Losses at the gene ends were 1 base for V and 5 bases for J; bases not matched to a gene: 6. Germline CDR1 LGHNA, CDR2 YNFKEQ. The CDR3 runs to 16 residues. DNA of the CDR3: TGTGCCAGCAGCCAAGTGAGAGACAGGGGAAATGAAAAACTGTTTTTT. This gives the protein CASSQVRDRGNEKLFF.

The rearrangement joins TRBV19 to TRBJ1-1; D not certain. Germline CDR1 reads LNHDA; CDR2 reads SQIVND (reference sequence). V lost 7 bases to trimming and J lost 3 bases, with 6 bases between them. CDR3 length: 11 amino acids. The CDR3, as DNA: TGTGCCAGTACTACCTACACTGAAGCTTTCTTT. As protein: CASTTYTEAFF.

The V call is TRBV9, the J call TRBJ2-7, with a tentative D call TRBD2 (5 bases). V dropped 0 bases and J dropped 0 bases, with 10 bases sitting between them. Germline CDR1 and CDR2: SGDLS and YYNGEE. The CDR3 runs to 15 residues. Here the CDR3 DNA reads TGTGCCAGCAGCGTAGGAGGGAAGAGCTCCTACGAGCAGTACTTC. This gives the protein CASSVGGKSSYEQYF.

The chain is built from TRBV5-1 and TRBJ2-5, with 7 bases aligning to TRBD1. Germline V gene data show CDR1 as SGHRS and CDR2 as YFSETQ. The CDR3 is 13 amino acids. The V gene end was trimmed by 4 bases and the J gene end by 3 bases; junction bases not matched to a gene: 3. CDR3 amino acids: CASSRGTEETQYF. Here the CDR3 DNA reads TGCGCCAGCAGCCGTGGGACAGAAGAGACCCAGTACTTC.

This chain connects TRBV29-1 to TRBJ2-1, with 9 bases aligning to TRBD1. Losses at the gene ends were 5 bases for V and 6 bases for J; bases not matched to a gene: 5. The CDR3 has 13 residues. Germline V gene data show CDR1 as SQVTM and CDR2 as ANQGSEA. CDR3 DNA sequence: TGCAGCGTTCCCCCGGACAGGGGCAATGAGCAGTTCTTC. This sequence encodes CSVPPDRGNEQFF.

This chain joins TRBV28 and TRBJ1-1; 8 nucleotides match TRBD1. CDR1 is MDHEN and CDR2 is SYDVKM in the germline V gene. CDR3 length: 13 residues. The V and J ends lost 8 bases and 4 bases, in that order; junction bases with no gene match: 6. The CDR3 region is CASGQGWGTEAFF. The CDR3 nucleotides read TGTGCCAGCGGACAGGGTTGGGGCACTGAAGCTTTCTTT.

The rearrangement links TRBV2 to TRBJ1-5, with a possible D match to TRBD1 (5 bases). Per the germline V gene, CDR1 is SNHLY and CDR2 is FYNNEI. The CDR3 consists of 14 residues. V was shortened by 7 bases and J by 6 bases, with 16 bases between the two germline ends. The CDR3 spells CASTTGGVSQPQHF. The CDR3 DNA reads TGTGCCAGCACCACCGGGGGGGTAAGTCAGCCCCAGCATTTT.

The chain employs TRBV6-5 and TRBJ2-5; no clear D. This CDR3 has 14 amino acids. Germline-derived CDR1 and CDR2 are MNHEY and SVGAGI. The germline V and J ends were trimmed by 5 bases and 4 bases, with 14 bases remaining between them. CDR3: CASSPAFFGETQYF. The CDR3 bases are TGTGCCAGCAGTCCTGCGTTCTTTGGAGAGACCCAGTACTTC.

This clone was seen once. The rearrangement uses TRBV4-1 and TRBJ2-1, with D unresolved. Per the germline V gene, CDR1 is MGHRA and CDR2 is YSYEKL. Between the trimmed V and J ends, which lost 1 base and 0 bases, there was a span of 13 bases. The CDR3 covers 17 residues. The CDR3 loop reads CASSQVPAPGSYNEQFF. DNA for the CDR3: TGCGCCAGCAGCCAAGTCCCCGCGCCGGGCTCCTACAATGAGCAGTTCTTC.

The chain couples TRBV7-3 to TRBJ1-5; D not certain. V lost 2 bases to trimming and J lost 0 bases, with 14 bases between them. The CDR3 has 17 residues. Germline CDR1 is SGHTA and CDR2 is FQGTGA. CDR3 nucleotide sequence: TGTGCCAGCAGCTTATCGTGTCAGGTAAATAGCAATCAGCCCCAGCATTTT. Protein: CASSLSCQVNSNQPQHF.

CDR3 coding DNA: TGTGCCAGCAGTGAACAGGGGCGGTACGAGCAGTACTTC. Protein product: CASSEQGRYEQYF. The genes are TRBV25-1 and TRBJ2-7, with D possibly matching TRBD1 (6 bases). Germline V CDR1 and CDR2: MGHDK, SYGVNS. The CDR3 is 13 residues long. Between the trimmed V and J ends, which lost 2 bases and 4 bases, there was a span of 9 bases.